Listed below are T cell receptor beta chains from one sample, sequenced in a study of T-cell memory formation after mild COVID-19. Using its own MiXCR run on the 5' RACE reads, TCRdb lists one record per CDR3 protein. The repertoire has 500,000 to 650,000 distinct CDR3 sequences, less than 25% of them found once; the top ten carry around 8.4%. Sequencing used PBMCs or a T cell subset sorted from them (not recorded which). These receptors were taken from an adult woman who had mild COVID-19 (a few samples of this study predate the infection). Cell type and time point are not known. CDR3s include the opening cysteine and the closing phenylalanine or tryptophan.

v_call | cdr3_aa
TRBV7-6 | CASSQKQVSGGDTQYF
TRBV5-4 | CASSLKAGEETQYF
TRBV3-1 | CASKARALNTEAFF
TRBV7-3 | CASSSISGTSGTNTGELFF
TRBV7-8 | CASSSGGAYSGANVLTF
TRBV7-6 | CASSRPRLAGGPAHYNEQFF
TRBV5-1 | CASSWMQGANTEAFF
TRBV6-2/TRBV6-3 | CASSYGRSGVKHYEQYF
TRBV9 | CASSSRPTRTDTQYF
TRBV7-2 | CASSFNGGAGKETQYF
TRBV19 | CASPFGCLLPPRVNYGYTF
TRBV20-1 | CSAWGTGSSYEQYF
TRBV7-3 | CASSQTPVTSYEQYF
TRBV18 | CASSPLPGTTTYNEQFF
TRBV5-4 | CASSLAIGNGYTF